One and the same sample provided the 10 T cell receptor beta chains below, sequenced in a study of beta chain features in type 1 diabetes. Every bit of the isolated RNA underwent reverse transcription, so sequencing read expressed TCRB transcripts. Using immunoSEQ multiplex PCR, the repertoire was profiled, and TCRdb retains in-frame clones only, with some absent. This sample has 350,000 to 400,000 clones; about 14% occur once, and the top ten carry under 0.02%. The sample comprised naive CD4+ T cells from blood. These receptors came from a woman aged 18-29 years in good health.

This clone was seen a handful of times. V usage is TRBV19 and J usage is TRBJ2-6, with 7 bases fitting TRBD1. Germline V gives CDR1 LNHDA, CDR2 SQIVND (reference sequence). The CDR3 consists of 15 residues. Trimming took 3 bases from V and 10 from J; bases not matched to a gene: 9. CDR3: CASSIGRGYPNVLTF. The CDR3, as DNA: TGTGCCAGTAGTATTGGCAGGGGGTATCCGAACGTCCTGACTTTC.

This clone occurred a few times. V gene TRBV9 combines with J gene TRBJ2-1; TRBD2 aligns across 7 bases. Germline trimming cut 0 bases from V and 5 bases from J; bases unmatched to any gene: 5. CDR1 and CDR2 (germline): SGDLS, YYNGEE. The CDR3 is 15 residues long. CDR3 sequence reads: CASSVGLADNNEQFF. The CDR3 DNA reads TGTGCCAGCAGCGTAGGTCTAGCGGACAACAATGAGCAGTTCTTC.

This clone was picked up a small number of times. The sample carries other DNA sequences with the same CDR3. The chain has TRBV7-9 and TRBJ2-1; 9 nucleotides match TRBD1. The CDR3 contains 15 residues. Germline trimming cut 6 bases from V and 4 bases from J; bases unmatched to any gene: 7. The germline V gene has CDR1 SEHNR and CDR2 FQNEAQ (reference sequence). This CDR3 is CASRSPGQGYNEQFF. The CDR3 DNA reads TGTGCCAGCAGGTCTCCGGGACAGGGATACAATGAGCAGTTCTTC.

Only a few counts were recorded for this clone. J is TRBJ1-2 and V is TRBV18; 8 bases agree with TRBD1. After removal of 4 bases from V and 6 bases from J, the junction contained 4 bases not matched to a gene. CDR1 and CDR2 (germline): KGHSH, LQKENI. The CDR3 contains 13 residues. The CDR3 sequence is CASSLGQGDGYTF. The CDR3 DNA sequence: TGTGCCAGCTCACTAGGACAGGGCGATGGCTACACCTTC.

In this sample, this clone turned up a few times. The genes are TRBV5-1 and TRBJ2-1; 9 bases align to TRBD1. CDR3 size: 14 residues. V trimming: 4 bases; J trimming: 7 bases; junction bases outside the gene matches: 6. Germline lookup yields CDR1 SGHRS and CDR2 YFSETQ. Here the CDR3 DNA reads TGCGCCAGCAGCCCCGGACAGGGGAGGAATGAGCAGTTCTTC. Encoded protein: CASSPGQGRNEQFF.

There are a few counts of this clone. The CDR3 is CATLRWGLDTDTQYF. CDR3 nucleotides: TGTGCCACCTTGCGGTGGGGACTAGATACAGATACGCAGTATTTT. The V gene is TRBV6-5, the J gene TRBJ2-3; 8 bases are shared with TRBD2. The ends lost 10 bases at V and 3 bases at J; junction bases unmatched: 12. From germline, CDR1 is MNHEY and CDR2 SVGAGI. The CDR3 runs to 15 residues.

This clone was seen a few times. The chain recombines TRBV6-5 with TRBJ2-2; a possible D gene is TRBD2 (5 bases). The CDR3 runs to 15 residues. Germline V gene lookup returns CDR1 MNHEY and CDR2 SVGAGI. Trimming left V 6 bases short and J 2 bases short, with 13 bases between. The CDR3 is CASSPRRTNTGELFF. The CDR3 DNA reads TGTGCCAGCAGCCCGAGACGGACTAACACCGGGGAGCTGTTTTTT.

The J gene is TRBJ2-2, the V gene TRBV4-3; possible D gene TRBD2, 6 bases. The CDR3 totals 13 residues. Trimming removed 4 bases from V and 4 bases from J, with 7 bases in between. Germline V gene data show CDR1 as LGHNA and CDR2 as YSLEER. The CDR3 spells CASSPEGTGELFF. The CDR3, as DNA: TGCGCCAGCAGCCCGGAGGGCACCGGGGAGCTGTTTTTT.

This clone was seen more than once but under ten times. This chain joins TRBV6-1 and TRBJ2-2, with 10 positions matching TRBD2. The J segment lost 5 bases and the V segment lost 4 bases, leaving 7 bases of the junction unmatched. The CDR3 covers 16 residues. CDR1 is MNHNS and CDR2 is SASEGT in the germline V gene. The CDR3 DNA reads as TGTGCCAGCAGTGGCCCGGGACTAGCGTTTACCGGGGAGCTGTTTTTT. Its translation is CASSGPGLAFTGELFF.

V and J are TRBV15 and TRBJ2-5; a weak D match, TRBD2 (6 bases). V was clipped by 2 bases and J by 2 bases, with 9 bases between them. The CDR3 contains 14 residues. Germline assignment: CDR1 LNHNV and CDR2 YYDKDF (reference sequence). The CDR3 protein is CATSRRDSQETQYF. DNA of the CDR3: TGTGCCACCAGCAGAAGGGACTCACAAGAGACCCAGTACTTC.